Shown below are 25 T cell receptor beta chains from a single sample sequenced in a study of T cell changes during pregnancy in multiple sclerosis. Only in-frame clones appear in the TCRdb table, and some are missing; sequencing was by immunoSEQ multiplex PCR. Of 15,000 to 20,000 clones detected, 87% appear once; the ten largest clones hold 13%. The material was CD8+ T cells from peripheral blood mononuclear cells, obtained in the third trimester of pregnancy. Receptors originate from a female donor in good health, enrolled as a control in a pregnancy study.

Here the CDR3 DNA reads TGCGCCAGCAGCCAAACAGGTTCTGCTGGCTACACCTTC. It translates to CASSQTGSAGYTF. This chain links TRBV4-1 with TRBJ1-2, with D possibly TRBD1 on 5 matching bases. The germline V gene encodes CDR1 MGHRA and CDR2 YSYEKL. CDR3 length: 13 residues. Trimming cost V 2 bases and J 7 bases, with 11 bases left between them.

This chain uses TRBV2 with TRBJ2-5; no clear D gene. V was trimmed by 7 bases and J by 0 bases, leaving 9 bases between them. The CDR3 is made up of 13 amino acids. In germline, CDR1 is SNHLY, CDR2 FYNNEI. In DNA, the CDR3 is TGTGCCAGCAAAACTCCGTACCAAGAGACCCAGTACTTC. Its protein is CASKTPYQETQYF. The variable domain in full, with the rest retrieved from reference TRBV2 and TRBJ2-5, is EPEVTQTPSHQVTQMGQEVILRCVPISNHLYFYWYRQILGQKVEFLVSFYNNEISEKSEIFDDQFSVERPDGSNFTLKIRSTKLEDSAMYFCASKTPYQETQYFGPGTRLLVL.

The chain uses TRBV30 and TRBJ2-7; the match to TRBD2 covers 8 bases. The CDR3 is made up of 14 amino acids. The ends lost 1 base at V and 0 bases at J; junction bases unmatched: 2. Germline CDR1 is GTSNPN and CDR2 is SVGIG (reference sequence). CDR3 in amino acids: CAWSGLAGSYEQYF. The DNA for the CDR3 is TGTGCCTGGAGTGGGCTAGCGGGCTCCTACGAGCAGTACTTC.

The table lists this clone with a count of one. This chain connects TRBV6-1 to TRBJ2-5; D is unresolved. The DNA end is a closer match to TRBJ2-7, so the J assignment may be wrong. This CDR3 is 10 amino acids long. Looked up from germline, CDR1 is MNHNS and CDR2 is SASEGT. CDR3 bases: TGTGCCAGCAGTGATTACGAGCAGTACTTC. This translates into CASSDYEQYF.

CDR3 in DNA: TGTGCCAGCAGCCCGGGGACAGAGACCTACGAGCAGTACTTC. Translation: CASSPGTETYEQYF. This chain connects TRBV5-6 to TRBJ2-7, with TRBD1 identical over 7 bases. The CDR3 is 14 amino acids. The germline V gene encodes CDR1 SGHDT and CDR2 YYEEEE. V shed 4 bases and J 2 bases; nucleotides not matched to a gene: 6.

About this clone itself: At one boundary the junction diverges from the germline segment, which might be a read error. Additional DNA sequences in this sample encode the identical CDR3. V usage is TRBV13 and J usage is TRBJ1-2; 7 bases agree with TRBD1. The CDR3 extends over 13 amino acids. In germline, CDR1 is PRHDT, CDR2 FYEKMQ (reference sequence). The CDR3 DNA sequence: TGTGCCACCCTGTTGGCCAGGGGGGATGGCTACACCTTT. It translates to CATLLARGDGYTF. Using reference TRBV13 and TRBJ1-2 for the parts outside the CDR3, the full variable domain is AAGVIQSPRHLIKEKRETATLKCYPIPRHDTVYWYQQGPGQDPQFLISFYEKMQSDKGSIPDRFSAQQFSDYHSELNMSSLELGDSALYFCATLLARGDGYTFGSGTRLTVV.

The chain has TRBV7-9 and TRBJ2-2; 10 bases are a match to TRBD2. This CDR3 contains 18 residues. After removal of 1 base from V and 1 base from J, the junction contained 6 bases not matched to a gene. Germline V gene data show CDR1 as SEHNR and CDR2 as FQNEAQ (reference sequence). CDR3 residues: CASSLGTSGYENTGELFF. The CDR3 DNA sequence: TGTGCCAGCAGCTTAGGGACTAGCGGCTATGAGAACACCGGGGAGCTGTTTTTT.

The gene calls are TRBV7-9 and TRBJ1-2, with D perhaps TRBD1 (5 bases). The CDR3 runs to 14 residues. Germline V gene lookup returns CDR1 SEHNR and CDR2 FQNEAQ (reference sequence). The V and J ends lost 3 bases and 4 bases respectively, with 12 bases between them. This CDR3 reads CASSLLGTIYGYTF. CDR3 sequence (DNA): TGTGCCAGCAGCTTGCTAGGGACTATCTATGGCTACACCTTC.

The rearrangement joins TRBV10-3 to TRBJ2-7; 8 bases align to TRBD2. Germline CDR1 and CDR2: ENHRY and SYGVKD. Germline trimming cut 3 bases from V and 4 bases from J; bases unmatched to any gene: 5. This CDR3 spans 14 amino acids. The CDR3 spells CAISDGTRPYEQYF. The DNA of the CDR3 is TGTGCCATCAGTGATGGGACTAGGCCGTACGAGCAGTACTTC.

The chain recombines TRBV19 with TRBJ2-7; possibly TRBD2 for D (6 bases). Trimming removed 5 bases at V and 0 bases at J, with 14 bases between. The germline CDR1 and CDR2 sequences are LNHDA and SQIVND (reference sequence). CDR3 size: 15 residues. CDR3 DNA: TGTGCCAGTAGTTTCGGGACTCCTCACTCCTACGAGCAGTACTTC. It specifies CASSFGTPHSYEQYF.

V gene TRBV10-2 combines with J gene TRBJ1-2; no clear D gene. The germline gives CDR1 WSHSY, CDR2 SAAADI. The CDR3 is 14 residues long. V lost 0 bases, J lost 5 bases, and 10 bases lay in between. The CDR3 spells CASSESRGRYGYTF. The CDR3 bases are TGCGCCAGCAGTGAGTCGCGGGGTCGGTATGGCTACACCTTC.

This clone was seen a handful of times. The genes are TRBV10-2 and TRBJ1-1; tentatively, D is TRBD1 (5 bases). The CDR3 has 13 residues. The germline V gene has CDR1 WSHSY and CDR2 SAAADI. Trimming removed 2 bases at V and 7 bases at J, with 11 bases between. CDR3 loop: CASSEAGQGEAFF. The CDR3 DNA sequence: TGCGCCAGCAGTGAGGCAGGGCAGGGTGAAGCTTTCTTT.

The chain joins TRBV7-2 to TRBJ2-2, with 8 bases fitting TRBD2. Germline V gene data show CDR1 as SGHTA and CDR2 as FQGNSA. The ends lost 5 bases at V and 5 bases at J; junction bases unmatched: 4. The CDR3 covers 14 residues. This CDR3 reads CASSLRGGTGELFF. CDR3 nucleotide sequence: TGTGCCAGCAGCCTCCGCGGGGGGACCGGGGAGCTGTTTTTT. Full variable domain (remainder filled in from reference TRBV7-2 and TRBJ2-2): GAGVSQSPSNKVTEKGKDVELRCDPISGHTALYWYRQSLGQGLEFLIYFQGNSAPDKSGLPSDRFSAERTGGSVSTLTIQRTQQEDSAVYLCASSLRGGTGELFFGEGSRLTVL.

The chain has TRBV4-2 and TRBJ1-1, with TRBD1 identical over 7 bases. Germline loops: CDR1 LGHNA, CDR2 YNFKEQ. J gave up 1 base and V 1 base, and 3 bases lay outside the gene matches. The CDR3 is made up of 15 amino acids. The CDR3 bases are TGTGCCAGCAGCCAAGGACAGGGAGGGAACACTGAAGCTTTCTTT. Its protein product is CASSQGQGGNTEAFF.

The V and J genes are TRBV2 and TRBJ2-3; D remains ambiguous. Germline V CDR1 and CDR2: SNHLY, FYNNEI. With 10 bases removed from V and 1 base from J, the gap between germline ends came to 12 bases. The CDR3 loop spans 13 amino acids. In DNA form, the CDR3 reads TGTGCCATCGACACAGACCGCACAGATACGCAGTATTTT. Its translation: CAIDTDRTDTQYF. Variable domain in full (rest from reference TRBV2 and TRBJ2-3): EPEVTQTPSHQVTQMGQEVILRCVPISNHLYFYWYRQILGQKVEFLVSFYNNEISEKSEIFDDQFSVERPDGSNFTLKIRSTKLEDSAMYFCAIDTDRTDTQYFGPGTRLTVL.

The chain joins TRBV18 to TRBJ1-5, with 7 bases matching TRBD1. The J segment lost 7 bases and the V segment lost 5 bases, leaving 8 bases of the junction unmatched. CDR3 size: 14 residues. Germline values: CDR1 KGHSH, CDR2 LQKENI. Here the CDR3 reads CASSIDRVGQPQHF. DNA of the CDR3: TGTGCCAGCTCAATCGACAGGGTCGGCCAGCCCCAGCATTTT.

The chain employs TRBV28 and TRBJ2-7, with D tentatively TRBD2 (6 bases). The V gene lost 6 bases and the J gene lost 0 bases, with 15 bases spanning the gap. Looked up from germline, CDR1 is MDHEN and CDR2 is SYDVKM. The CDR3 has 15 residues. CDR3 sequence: CASRMGLSSSYEQYF. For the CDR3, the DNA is TGTGCCAGCAGGATGGGACTTTCGAGCTCCTACGAGCAGTACTTC.

The CDR3 sequence: CSVGTGGWEKLFF. The CDR3 DNA is TGCAGCGTAGGGACAGGGGGTTGGGAAAAACTGTTTTTT. The chain has TRBV29-1 and TRBJ1-4; 11 bases align to TRBD1. The CDR3 is 13 amino acids. The germline gives CDR1 SQVTM, CDR2 ANQGSEA. V trimming: 6 bases; J trimming: 8 bases; junction bases outside the gene matches: 5. Combining the CDR3 with reference TRBV29-1 and TRBJ1-4 gives the whole variable domain SAVISQKPSRDICQRGTSLTIQCQVDSQVTMMFWYRQQPGQSLTLIATANQGSEATYESGFVIDKFPISRPNLTFSTLTVSNMSPEDSSIYLCSVGTGGWEKLFFGSGTQLSVL.

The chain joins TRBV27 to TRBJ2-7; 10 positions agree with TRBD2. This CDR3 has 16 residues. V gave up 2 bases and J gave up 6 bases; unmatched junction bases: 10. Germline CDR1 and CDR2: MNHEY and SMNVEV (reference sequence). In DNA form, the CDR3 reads TGTGCCAGCAGTTTAAACGGACTAGCGGCCGACGGCGAGCAGTACTTC. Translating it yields CASSLNGLAADGEQYF.

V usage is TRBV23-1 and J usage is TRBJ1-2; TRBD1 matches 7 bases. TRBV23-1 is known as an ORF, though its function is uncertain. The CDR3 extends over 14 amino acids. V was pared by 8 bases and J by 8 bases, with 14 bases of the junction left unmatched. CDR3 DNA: TGCGCCAGCGGCACAGGGGAGGCGAATGGCGGCTACACCTTC. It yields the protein CASGTGEANGGYTF.

The CDR3 reads CASSLTGDGQPQHF. The CDR3, as DNA: TGTGCCAGCAGTTTGACAGGGGACGGTCAGCCCCAGCATTTT. This chain links TRBV28 with TRBJ1-5, with TRBD1 identical over 8 bases. Germline V gives CDR1 MDHEN, CDR2 SYDVKM. With 3 bases clipped from V and 6 bases from J, the junction kept 4 bases outside the gene matches. The CDR3 is 14 residues long.

DNA of the CDR3: TGTGCCAGCAGCCCCAGGGACTTGTCTGGAAACACCATATATTTT. Its protein is CASSPRDLSGNTIYF. The V call is TRBV9, the J call TRBJ1-3; perhaps TRBD1 as D (5 bases). The CDR3 runs 15 residues. The germline gives CDR1 SGDLS, CDR2 YYNGEE. V lost 4 bases and J lost 1, with 12 bases in between.

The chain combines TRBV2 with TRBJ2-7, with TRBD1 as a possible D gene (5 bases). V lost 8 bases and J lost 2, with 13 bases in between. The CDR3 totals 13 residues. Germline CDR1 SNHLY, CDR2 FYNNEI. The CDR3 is CASLRGRAYEQYF. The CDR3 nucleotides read TGTGCCAGCTTAAGGGGTAGGGCCTACGAGCAGTACTTC.

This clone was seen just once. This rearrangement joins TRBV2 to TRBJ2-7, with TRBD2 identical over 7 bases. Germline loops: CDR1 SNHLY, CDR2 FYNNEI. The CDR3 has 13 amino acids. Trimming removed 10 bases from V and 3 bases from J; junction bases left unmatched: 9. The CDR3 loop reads CATLGGEGYEQYF. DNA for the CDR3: TGTGCCACCCTGGGGGGGGAAGGCTACGAGCAGTACTTC.

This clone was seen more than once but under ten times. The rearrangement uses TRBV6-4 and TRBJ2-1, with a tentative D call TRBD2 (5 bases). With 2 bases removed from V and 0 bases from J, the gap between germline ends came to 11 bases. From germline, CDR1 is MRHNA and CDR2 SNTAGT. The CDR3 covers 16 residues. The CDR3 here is CASSDVGRGSYNEQFF. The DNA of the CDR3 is TGTGCCAGCAGTGACGTCGGACGGGGCTCCTACAATGAGCAGTTCTTC.